These 17 T cell receptor beta chains originate from one sample sequenced in a study of identical twins. Each CDR3 protein is one row after TCRdb ran MiXCR on the 5' RACE reads. The sample shows around 250,000 distinct CDR3 sequences, around 8% of them seen only once. The sample also formed part of further work on yellow fever vaccine responses in identical twins.

The sample consisted of CD8+ T cells sorted from blood. Receptors originate from a woman aged 18-30 years in good health.

At least ten counts were recorded for this clonotype. The chain uses TRBV15 and TRBJ2-1; TRBD2 agrees at 8 bases. V lost 3 bases to trimming and J lost 9 bases; unmatched junction nucleotides: 7. The germline V gene encodes CDR1 LNHNV and CDR2 YYDKDF (reference sequence). CDR3 length equals 14 residues. CDR3 amino acids: CATSSGRDTGEQFF. The CDR3 region has the DNA TGTGCCACCAGCAGCGGGAGGGACACCGGTGAGCAGTTCTTC.

At least ten counts were recorded for this clonotype. The chain is built from TRBV3-1 and TRBJ2-3, with 12 bases matching TRBD2. CDR1 is LGHDT and CDR2 is YNNKEL in the germline V gene (reference sequence). Unmatched junction bases numbered 7, after V lost 4 bases and J lost 5 bases. There are 16 residues in the CDR3. DNA of the CDR3: TGTGCCAGCAGCCCGGGGACTAGCGGGTCGATAGATACGCAGTATTTT. Protein sequence: CASSPGTSGSIDTQYF.

This clonotype was found many times. V gene TRBV28 combines with J gene TRBJ2-7; a weak D match, TRBD2 (5 bases). CDR3 length: 13 residues. Germline CDR1 reads MDHEN; CDR2 reads SYDVKM. Trimming took off 10 bases at V and 4 bases at J, with 17 bases between the two ends. The CDR3 here is CATQSGVLYEQYF. CDR3 DNA: TGTGCCACCCAGTCCGGGGTCCTGTACGAGCAGTACTTC. The full variable domain, with the rest looked up from reference TRBV28 and TRBJ2-7, is DVKVTQSSRYLVKRTGEKVFLECVQDMDHENMFWYRQDPGLGLRLIYFSYDVKMKEKGDIPEGYSVSREKKERFSLILESASTNQTSMYLCATQSGVLYEQYFGPGTRLTVT.

The J gene is TRBJ2-7, the V gene TRBV7-2, with 7 bases aligning to TRBD1. CDR1 and CDR2 (germline): SGHTA, FQGNSA. J was trimmed by 6 bases and V by 5 bases; bases with no gene match: 7. CDR3 size: 13 residues. DNA of the CDR3: TGTGCCAGCAGCCTGCCGGACAGGTTCGAGCAGTACTTC. Translating it yields CASSLPDRFEQYF.

There are many counts of this clonotype. V and J are TRBV7-9 and TRBJ1-4, with a possible D match to TRBD1 (6 bases). The length of the CDR3 is 17 residues. V was clipped by 4 bases and J by 3 bases, with 18 bases between them. Germline values: CDR1 SEHNR, CDR2 FQNEAQ (reference sequence). The CDR3 here is CASSYRDPVRANEKLFF. In nucleotides, the CDR3 is TGTGCCAGCAGCTACAGGGACCCCGTTCGGGCTAATGAAAAACTGTTTTTT. Supplemented by reference TRBV7-9 and TRBJ1-4, the full variable domain reads DTGVSQNPRHKITKRGQNVTFRCDPISEHNRLYWYRQTLGQGPEFLTYFQNEAQLEKSRLLSDRFSAERPKGSFSTLEIQRTEQGDSAMYLCASSYRDPVRANEKLFFGSGTQLSVL.

The chain has TRBV30 and TRBJ2-7; D call uncertain. The CDR3 extends over 12 amino acids. V was clipped by 3 bases and J by 2 bases, with 8 bases between them. Germline V gene lookup returns CDR1 GTSNPN and CDR2 SVGIG (reference sequence). The CDR3 sequence: CAWSGTAYEQYF. As DNA, the CDR3 is TGTGCCTGGAGCGGCACCGCCTACGAGCAGTACTTC.

J is TRBJ2-3 and V is TRBV11-2; 10 positions match TRBD2. With V trimmed by 5 bases and J by 0 bases, 5 bases remained unmatched. The CDR3 has 16 residues. Germline CDR1 reads SGHAT; CDR2 reads FQNNGV. The CDR3 here is CASSGPGLASTDTQYF. The CDR3, as DNA: TGTGCCAGCAGCGGACCGGGACTAGCGAGCACAGATACGCAGTATTTT.

This clonotype was seen ten or more times. V is TRBV12-3 or TRBV12-4 and J is TRBJ2-5; D remains ambiguous. CDR3 length: 12 amino acids. V lost 8 bases to trimming and J lost 3 bases, with 10 bases between them. The CDR3 spells CASEGREETQYF. CDR3 nucleotide sequence: TGTGCCAGCGAAGGCCGGGAAGAGACCCAGTACTTC.

This clonotype was seen ten or more times. This chain uses TRBV4-1 with TRBJ2-7; no clear D. V dropped 0 bases and J dropped 12 bases, with 15 bases sitting between them. CDR3 size: 13 residues. In germline, CDR1 is MGHRA, CDR2 YSYEKL. In nucleotides, the CDR3 is TGCGCCAGCAGCCAAGAACCTTCAGGTATCCCGTACTTC. It yields the protein CASSQEPSGIPYF.

Only a few counts were recorded for this clonotype. This chain links TRBV6-2 or TRBV6-3 with TRBJ2-2; 8 bases fit TRBD2. This CDR3 is built from 17 residues. Germline CDR1 MNHEY, CDR2 SVGEGT. With V trimmed by 5 bases and J by 0 bases, 8 bases remained unmatched. The CDR3 DNA is TGTGCCAGCAGTGTTCCTAGCGGGCCTACGAACACCGGGGAGCTGTTTTTT. Translation gives CASSVPSGPTNTGELFF.

This clonotype was counted a few times. V and J are TRBV7-8 and TRBJ2-7; D might be TRBD1 or TRBD2, each matching 5 bases. The CDR3 is made up of 15 amino acids. V was trimmed by 2 bases and J by 0 bases, leaving 11 bases between them. The germline gives CDR1 SGHVS, CDR2 FQNEAQ. The chain's CDR3 is CASSLFRDVSYEQYF. CDR3 in DNA: TGTGCCAGCAGCTTATTCCGGGACGTCTCCTACGAGCAGTACTTC.

This chain links TRBV24-1 with TRBJ2-7; D remains ambiguous. Trimming cost V 1 base and J 6 bases, with 6 bases left between them. The CDR3 sequence is 12 residues long. Germline CDR1 KGHDR, CDR2 SFDVKD. Written as DNA, the CDR3 is TGTGCCACCAGTGATTTCCCGGGCGAGCAGTACTTC. It yields the protein CATSDFPGEQYF.

This clonotype was counted ten times or more. The V gene is TRBV7-9, the J gene TRBJ2-7; D assignment may be TRBD1 or TRBD2 (5 bases each). The CDR3 extends over 17 amino acids. V lost 2 bases to trimming and J lost 6 bases, with 23 bases between them. Germline assignment: CDR1 SEHNR and CDR2 FQNEAQ (reference sequence). Here the CDR3 reads CASSLTHRDGDLGEQYF. The CDR3 nucleotides are TGTGCCAGCAGCTTAACCCACCGGGACGGAGATCTGGGCGAGCAGTACTTC.

This clonotype was recorded many times. V and J are TRBV4-3 and TRBJ2-1; D unclear. This CDR3 is 13 amino acids long. Germline CDR1 LGHNA, CDR2 YSLEER. Trimming removed 0 bases at V and 4 bases at J, with 4 bases between. CDR3 residues: CASSQEPYNEQFF. CDR3 DNA sequence: TGCGCCAGCAGCCAAGAACCGTACAATGAGCAGTTCTTC.

The chain recombines TRBV7-9 with TRBJ2-2; D might be TRBD1 (5 bases). Per germline, CDR1 SEHNR and CDR2 FQNEAQ (reference sequence). The CDR3 is made up of 13 amino acids. Trimming stripped 11 bases from V and 1 base from J, with 11 bases between. The CDR3 sequence is CAVYGQNTGELFF. CDR3 coding DNA: TGTGCCGTCTACGGACAGAACACCGGGGAGCTGTTTTTT.

The chain is built from TRBV28 and TRBJ2-1, with 9 nucleotides matching TRBD1. Germline V gene lookup returns CDR1 MDHEN and CDR2 SYDVKM. The CDR3 has 14 amino acids. V trimming: 4 bases; J trimming: 7 bases; junction bases outside the gene matches: 5. The DNA for the CDR3 is TGTGCCAGCAGTTCCCGGGACAGGGATAATGAGCAGTTCTTC. Translating gives CASSSRDRDNEQFF.

This clonotype was detected ten times or more. This sequence joins TRBV7-6 and TRBJ2-3, with a tentative D call TRBD2 (5 bases). This CDR3 comprises 15 residues. Germline values: CDR1 SGHVS, CDR2 FNYEAQ. Trimming pared 4 bases from V and 6 bases from J, leaving 17 bases between. The CDR3 is CASSSVRGSPDTQYF. CDR3 nucleotide sequence: TGTGCCAGCAGCTCGGTGCGAGGGAGTCCCGATACGCAGTATTTT.